This T cell receptor (beta chain) was retrieved from a study of technical replicates of blood from a handful of donors. Clones were read by immunoSEQ multiplex PCR, and TCRdb kept only the in-frame ones, dropping some. Of around 67,000 clones in the sample, 95% were seen once. This TCR was sampled from a human donor in good health. The specimen was T cells isolated from PBMCs.

The CDR3 nucleotides read TGTGCCAGCAGCTTAGTTGGCAGGGGGCAATCGACAGGGCACACTGAAGCTTTCTTT. Its protein product is CASSLVGRGQSTGHTEAFF. The V call is TRBV11-2, the J call TRBJ1-1; TRBD1 aligns across 8 bases. The junction had 16 bases not matched to a gene; V was cut back by 1 base and J by 3 bases. The CDR3 sequence is 19 residues long. Germline values: CDR1 SGHAT, CDR2 FQNNGV.